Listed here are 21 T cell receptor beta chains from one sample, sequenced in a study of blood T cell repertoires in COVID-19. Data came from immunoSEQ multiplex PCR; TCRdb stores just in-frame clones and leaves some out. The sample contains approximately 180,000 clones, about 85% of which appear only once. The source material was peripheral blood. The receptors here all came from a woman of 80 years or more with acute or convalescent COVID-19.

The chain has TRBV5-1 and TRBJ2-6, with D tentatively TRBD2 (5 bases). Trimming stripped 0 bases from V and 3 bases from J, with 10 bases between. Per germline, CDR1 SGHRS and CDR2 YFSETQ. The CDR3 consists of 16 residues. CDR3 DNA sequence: TGCGCCAGCAGCTTGGGGGCCGGGGTTGGGGCCAACGTCCTGACTTTC. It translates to CASSLGAGVGANVLTF.

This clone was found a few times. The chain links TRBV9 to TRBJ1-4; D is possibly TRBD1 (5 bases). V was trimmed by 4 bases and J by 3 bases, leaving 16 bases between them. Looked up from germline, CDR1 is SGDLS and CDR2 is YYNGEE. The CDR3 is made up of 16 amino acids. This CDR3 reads CASSSHGRGANEKLFF. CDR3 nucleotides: TGTGCCAGCAGCTCCCACGGGAGAGGGGCTAATGAAAAACTGTTTTTT.

CDR3 nucleotide sequence: TGCGCCAGCAGTGAGTTGGGACAGGGGCGGACAGATACGCAGTATTTT. Amino acid sequence: CASSELGQGRTDTQYF. The chain links TRBV10-1 to TRBJ2-3; TRBD1 matches 10 bases. Germline V gene sequence: CDR1 WNHNN, CDR2 SYGVQD (reference sequence). The CDR3 extends over 16 amino acids. The V gene end was trimmed by 1 base and the J gene end by 3 bases; junction bases not matched to a gene: 4.

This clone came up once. The CDR3 nucleotides are TGCGCCAGCAGCTTGCTAGCGGGAGCGCAAGAGACCCAGTACTTC. Protein: CASSLLAGAQETQYF. The chain uses TRBV5-1 and TRBJ2-5, with TRBD2 matching 10 bases. V lost 1 base, J lost 2 bases, and 2 bases stayed unmatched. The V gene's germline CDR1 is SGHRS and CDR2 YFSETQ. CDR3 length equals 15 residues.

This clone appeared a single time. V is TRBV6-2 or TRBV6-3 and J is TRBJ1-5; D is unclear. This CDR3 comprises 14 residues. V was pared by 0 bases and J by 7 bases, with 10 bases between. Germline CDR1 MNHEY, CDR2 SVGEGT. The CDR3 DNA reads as TGTGCCAGCAGTTACTCGAGGGTAGGACAGCCCCAGCATTTT. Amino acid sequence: CASSYSRVGQPQHF.

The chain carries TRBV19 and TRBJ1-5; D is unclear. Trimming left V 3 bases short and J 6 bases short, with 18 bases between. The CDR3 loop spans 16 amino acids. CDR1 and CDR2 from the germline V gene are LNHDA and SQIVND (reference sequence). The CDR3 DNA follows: TGTGCCAGTAGTATCGTCGGAGGTGCCCCCGGTCAGCCCCAGCATTTT. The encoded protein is CASSIVGGAPGQPQHF.

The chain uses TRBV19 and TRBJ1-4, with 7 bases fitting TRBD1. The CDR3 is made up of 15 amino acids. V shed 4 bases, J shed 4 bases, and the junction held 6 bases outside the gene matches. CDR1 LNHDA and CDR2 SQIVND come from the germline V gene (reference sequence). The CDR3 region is CASSKGTVRNEKLFF. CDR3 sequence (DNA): TGTGCCAGTAGTAAGGGGACAGTTCGTAATGAAAAACTGTTTTTT.

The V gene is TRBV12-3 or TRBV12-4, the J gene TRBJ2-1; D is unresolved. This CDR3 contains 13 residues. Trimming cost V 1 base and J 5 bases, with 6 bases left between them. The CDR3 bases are TGTGCCAGCAGTTTAGGACGGGACAATGAGCAGTTCTTC. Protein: CASSLGRDNEQFF.

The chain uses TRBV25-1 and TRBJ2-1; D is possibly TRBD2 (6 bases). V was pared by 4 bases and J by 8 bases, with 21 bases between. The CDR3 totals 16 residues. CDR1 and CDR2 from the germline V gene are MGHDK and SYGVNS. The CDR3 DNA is TGTGCCAGCAGTGCAACCGGGACTGGGAAGATCCATGAGCAGTTCTTC. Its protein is CASSATGTGKIHEQFF.

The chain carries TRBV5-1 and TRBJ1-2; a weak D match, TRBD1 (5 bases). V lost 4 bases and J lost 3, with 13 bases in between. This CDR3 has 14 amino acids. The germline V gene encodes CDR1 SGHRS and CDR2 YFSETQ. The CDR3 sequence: CASSRAGTYYGYTF. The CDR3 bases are TGCGCCAGCAGCAGGGCAGGGACTTACTATGGCTACACCTTC.

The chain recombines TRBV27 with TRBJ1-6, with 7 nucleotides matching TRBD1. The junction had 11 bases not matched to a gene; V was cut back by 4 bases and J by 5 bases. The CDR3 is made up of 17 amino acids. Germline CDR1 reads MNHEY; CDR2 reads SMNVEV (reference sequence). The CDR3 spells CASSSRSGRGNNSPLHF. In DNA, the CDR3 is TGTGCCAGCAGTTCCCGCTCAGGCAGGGGGAATAATTCACCCCTCCACTTT.

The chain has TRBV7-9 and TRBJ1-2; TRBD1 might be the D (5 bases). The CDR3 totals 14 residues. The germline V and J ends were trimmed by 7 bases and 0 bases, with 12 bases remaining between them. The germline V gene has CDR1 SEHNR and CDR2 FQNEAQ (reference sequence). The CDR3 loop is CASTLDIPNYGYTF. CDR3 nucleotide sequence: TGTGCCAGCACCTTGGACATTCCTAACTATGGCTACACCTTC.

The CDR3 DNA is TGTGCCAGCAGACTGGGCGGCAATCAGCCCCAGCATTTT. Translated: CASRLGGNQPQHF. The chain employs TRBV7-2 and TRBJ1-5, with D unclear. The CDR3 covers 13 residues. V was cut by 6 bases and J by 2 bases, with 8 bases left in between. CDR1 is SGHTA and CDR2 is FQGNSA in the germline V gene.

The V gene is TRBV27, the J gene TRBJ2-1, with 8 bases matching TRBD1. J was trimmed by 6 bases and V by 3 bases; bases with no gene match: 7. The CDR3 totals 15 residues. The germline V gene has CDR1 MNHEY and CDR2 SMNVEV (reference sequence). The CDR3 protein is CASSFWTGPFNEQFF. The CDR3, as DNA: TGTGCCAGCAGTTTTTGGACAGGGCCCTTCAATGAGCAGTTCTTC.

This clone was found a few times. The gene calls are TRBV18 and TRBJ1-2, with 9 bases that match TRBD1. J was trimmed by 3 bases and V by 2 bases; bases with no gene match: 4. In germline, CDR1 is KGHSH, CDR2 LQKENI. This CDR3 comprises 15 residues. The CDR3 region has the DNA TGTGCCAGCTCACCAAGACAGGGGGAGGACTATGGCTACACCTTC. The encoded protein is CASSPRQGEDYGYTF.

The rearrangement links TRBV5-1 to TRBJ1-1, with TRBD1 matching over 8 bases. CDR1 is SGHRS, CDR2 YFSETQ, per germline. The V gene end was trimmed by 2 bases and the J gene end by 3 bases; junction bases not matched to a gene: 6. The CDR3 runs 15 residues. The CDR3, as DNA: TGCGCCAGCAGCTTAGGACAGGGACGTTACACTGAAGCTTTCTTT. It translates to CASSLGQGRYTEAFF.

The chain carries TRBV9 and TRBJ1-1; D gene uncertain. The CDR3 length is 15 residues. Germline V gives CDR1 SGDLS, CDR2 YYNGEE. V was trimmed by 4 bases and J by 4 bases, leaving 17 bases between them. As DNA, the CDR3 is TGTGCCAGCAGCCCCCAGGTGGCGGGTGGCACTGAAGCTTTCTTT. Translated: CASSPQVAGGTEAFF. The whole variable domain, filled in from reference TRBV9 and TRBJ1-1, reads DSGVTQTPKHLITATGQRVTLRCSPRSGDLSVYWYQQSLDQGLQFLIQYYNGEERAKGNILERFSAQQFPDLHSELNLSSLELGDSALYFCASSPQVAGGTEAFFGQGTRLTVV.

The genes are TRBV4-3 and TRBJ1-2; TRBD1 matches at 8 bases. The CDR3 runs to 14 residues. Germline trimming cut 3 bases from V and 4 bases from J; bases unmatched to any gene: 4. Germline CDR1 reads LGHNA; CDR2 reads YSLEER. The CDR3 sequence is CASSQGDRIYGYTF. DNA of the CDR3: TGCGCCAGCAGCCAGGGGGACAGGATCTATGGCTACACCTTC.

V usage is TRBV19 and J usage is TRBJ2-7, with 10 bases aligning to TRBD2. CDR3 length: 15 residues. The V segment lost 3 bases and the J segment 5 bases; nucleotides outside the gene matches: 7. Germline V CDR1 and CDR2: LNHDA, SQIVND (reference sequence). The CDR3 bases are TGTGCCAGTAGTATTGAATGGACTAGCGGTCACGAGCAGTACTTC. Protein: CASSIEWTSGHEQYF.

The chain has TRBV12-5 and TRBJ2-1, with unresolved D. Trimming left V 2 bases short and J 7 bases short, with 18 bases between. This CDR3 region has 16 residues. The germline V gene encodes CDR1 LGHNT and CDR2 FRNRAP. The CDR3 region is CASGLPSFESVNEQFF. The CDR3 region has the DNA TGTGCTAGTGGTTTGCCGAGCTTCGAATCTGTGAATGAGCAGTTCTTC.

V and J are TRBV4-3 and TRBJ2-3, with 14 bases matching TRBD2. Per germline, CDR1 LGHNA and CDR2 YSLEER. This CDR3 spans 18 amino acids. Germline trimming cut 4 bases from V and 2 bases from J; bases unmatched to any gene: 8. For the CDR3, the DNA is TGCGCCAGCAGCCCCCGCCGACTAGCGGGGGGGCCCACAGATACGCAGTATTTT. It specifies CASSPRRLAGGPTDTQYF.